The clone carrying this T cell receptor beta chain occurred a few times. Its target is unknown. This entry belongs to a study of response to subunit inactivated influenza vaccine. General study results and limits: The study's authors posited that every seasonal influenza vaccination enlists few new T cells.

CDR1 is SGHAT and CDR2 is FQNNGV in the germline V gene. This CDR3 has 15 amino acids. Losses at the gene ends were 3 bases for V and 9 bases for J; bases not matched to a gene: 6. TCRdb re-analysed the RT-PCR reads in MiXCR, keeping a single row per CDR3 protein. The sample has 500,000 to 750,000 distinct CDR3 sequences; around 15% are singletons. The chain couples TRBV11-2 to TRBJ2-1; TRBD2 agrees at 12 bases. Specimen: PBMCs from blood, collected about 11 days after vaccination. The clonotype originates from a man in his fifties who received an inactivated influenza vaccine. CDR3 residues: CASSFSSGGAVEQFF. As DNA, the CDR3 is TGTGCCAGCAGCTTCTCTAGCGGGGGGGCCGTTGAGCAGTTCTTC.